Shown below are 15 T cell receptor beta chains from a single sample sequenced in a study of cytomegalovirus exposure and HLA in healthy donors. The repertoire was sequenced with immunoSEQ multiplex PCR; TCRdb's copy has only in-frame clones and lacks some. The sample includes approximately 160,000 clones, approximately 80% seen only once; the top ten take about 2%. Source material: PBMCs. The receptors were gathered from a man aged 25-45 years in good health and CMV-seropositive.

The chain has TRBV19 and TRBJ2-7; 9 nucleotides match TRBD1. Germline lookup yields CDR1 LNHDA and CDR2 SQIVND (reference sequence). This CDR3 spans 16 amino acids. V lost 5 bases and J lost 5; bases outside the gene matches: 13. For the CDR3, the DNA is TGTGCCAGTAGTGTGTTAAAGGGACAGGGTGACGACGAGCAGTACTTC. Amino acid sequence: CASSVLKGQGDDEQYF.

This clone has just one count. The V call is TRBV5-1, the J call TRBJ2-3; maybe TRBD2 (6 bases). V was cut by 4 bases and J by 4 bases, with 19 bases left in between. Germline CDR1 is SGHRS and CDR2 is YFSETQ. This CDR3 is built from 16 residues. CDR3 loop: CASSRGGWEGPDTQYF. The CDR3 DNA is TGCGCCAGCAGCCGTGGGGGGTGGGAAGGTCCAGATACGCAGTATTTT.

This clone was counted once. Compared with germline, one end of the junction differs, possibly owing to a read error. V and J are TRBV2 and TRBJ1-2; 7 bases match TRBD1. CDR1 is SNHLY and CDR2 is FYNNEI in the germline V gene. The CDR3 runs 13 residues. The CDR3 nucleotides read TGCCCGTCGAGACAGGGAGCTAACTATGGCTACACCTTC. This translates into CPSRQGANYGYTF.

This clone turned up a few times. CDR3 protein: CASSELGGLGGYTF. CDR3 DNA sequence: TGTGCCAGCAGTGAGCTCGGAGGGCTGGGAGGCTACACCTTC. The chain uses TRBV2 and TRBJ1-2, with D unresolved. In germline, CDR1 is SNHLY, CDR2 FYNNEI. The V end lost 3 bases, the J end lost 8 bases, and 16 bases lay between the germline ends. This CDR3 is built from 14 residues.

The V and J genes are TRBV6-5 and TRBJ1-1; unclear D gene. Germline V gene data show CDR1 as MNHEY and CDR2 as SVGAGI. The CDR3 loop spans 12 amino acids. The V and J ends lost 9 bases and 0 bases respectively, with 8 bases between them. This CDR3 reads CASLSVNTEAFF. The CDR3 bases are TGTGCCAGTCTCTCGGTGAACACTGAAGCTTTCTTT.

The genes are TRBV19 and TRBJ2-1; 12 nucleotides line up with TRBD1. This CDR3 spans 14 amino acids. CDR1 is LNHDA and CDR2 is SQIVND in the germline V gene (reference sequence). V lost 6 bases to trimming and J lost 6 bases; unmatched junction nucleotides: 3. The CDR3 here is CASRGQGARNEQFF. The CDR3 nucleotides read TGTGCCAGTAGGGGACAGGGGGCTCGCAATGAGCAGTTCTTC.

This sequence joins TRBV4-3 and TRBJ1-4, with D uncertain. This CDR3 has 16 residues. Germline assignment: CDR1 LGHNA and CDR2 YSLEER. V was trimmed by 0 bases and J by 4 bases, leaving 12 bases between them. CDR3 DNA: TGCGCCAGCAGCCAAGATCGCGGGAAGCGTAATGAAAAACTGTTTTTT. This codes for CASSQDRGKRNEKLFF.

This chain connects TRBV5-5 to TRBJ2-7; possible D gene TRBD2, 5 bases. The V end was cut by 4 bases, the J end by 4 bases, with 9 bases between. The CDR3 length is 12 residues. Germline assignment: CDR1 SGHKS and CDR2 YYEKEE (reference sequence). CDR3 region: CASSRDRYEQYF. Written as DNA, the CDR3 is TGTGCCAGCAGCCGGGATAGGTACGAGCAGTACTTC.

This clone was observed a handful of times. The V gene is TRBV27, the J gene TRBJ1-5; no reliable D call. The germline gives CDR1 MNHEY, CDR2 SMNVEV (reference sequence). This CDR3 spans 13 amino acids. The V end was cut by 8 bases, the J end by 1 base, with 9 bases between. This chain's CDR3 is CASGLGSNQPQHF. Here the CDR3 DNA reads TGTGCCAGCGGTCTCGGGAGCAATCAGCCCCAGCATTTT.

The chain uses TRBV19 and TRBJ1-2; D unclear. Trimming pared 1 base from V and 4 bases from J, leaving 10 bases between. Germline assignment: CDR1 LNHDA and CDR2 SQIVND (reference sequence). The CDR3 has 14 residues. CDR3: CASSIGAPFYGYTF. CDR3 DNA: TGTGCCAGTAGTATAGGCGCCCCCTTCTATGGCTACACCTTC.

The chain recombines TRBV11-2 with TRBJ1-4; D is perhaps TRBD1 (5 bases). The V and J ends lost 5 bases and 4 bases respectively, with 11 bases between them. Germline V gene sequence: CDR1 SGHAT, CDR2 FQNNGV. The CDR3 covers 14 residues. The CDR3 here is CASSPSGNNEKLFF. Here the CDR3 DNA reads TGTGCCAGCAGCCCTTCAGGGAATAATGAAAAACTGTTTTTT. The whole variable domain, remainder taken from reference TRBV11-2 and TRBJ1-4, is EAGVAQSPRYKIIEKRQSVAFWCNPISGHATLYWYQQILGQGPKLLIQFQNNGVVDDSQLPKDRFSAERLKGVDSTLKIQPAKLEDSAVYLCASSPSGNNEKLFFGSGTQLSVL.

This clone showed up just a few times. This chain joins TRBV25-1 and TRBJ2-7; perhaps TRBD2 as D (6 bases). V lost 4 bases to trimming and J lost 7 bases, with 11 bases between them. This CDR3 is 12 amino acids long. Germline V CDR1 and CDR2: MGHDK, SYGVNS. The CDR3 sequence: CASSGGLFEQYF. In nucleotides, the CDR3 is TGTGCCAGCAGTGGGGGACTTTTTGAGCAGTACTTC.

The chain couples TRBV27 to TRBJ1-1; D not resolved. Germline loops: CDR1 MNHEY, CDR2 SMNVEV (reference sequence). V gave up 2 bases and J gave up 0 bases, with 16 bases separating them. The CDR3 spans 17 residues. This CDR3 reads CASSLRFGGLMNTEAFF. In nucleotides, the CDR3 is TGTGCCAGCAGTTTAAGGTTCGGCGGGCTCATGAACACTGAAGCTTTCTTT.

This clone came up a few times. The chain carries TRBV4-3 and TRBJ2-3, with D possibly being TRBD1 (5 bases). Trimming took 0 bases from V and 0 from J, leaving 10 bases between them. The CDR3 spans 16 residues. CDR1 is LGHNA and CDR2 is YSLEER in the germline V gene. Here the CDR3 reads CASSQDAPGSTDTQYF. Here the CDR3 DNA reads TGCGCCAGCAGCCAAGATGCCCCAGGGAGCACAGATACGCAGTATTTT.

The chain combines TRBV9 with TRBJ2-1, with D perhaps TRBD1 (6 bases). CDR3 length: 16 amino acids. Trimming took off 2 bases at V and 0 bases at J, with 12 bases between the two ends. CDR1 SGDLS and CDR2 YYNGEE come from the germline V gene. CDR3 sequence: CASSVADSPSYNEQFF. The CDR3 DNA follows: TGTGCCAGCAGCGTGGCGGACAGTCCCTCCTACAATGAGCAGTTCTTC.